This is a list of T cell receptor beta chains from one sample in a study of cytomegalovirus exposure and HLA in healthy donors. Repertoires were generated with immunoSEQ multiplex PCR, while TCRdb's copy carries only in-frame clones and drops some. This table has roughly 110,000 clones, more than 65% appearing once. Material: PBMCs. The receptors originated from a man between 40 and 49 years old in good health and CMV-seropositive. The CDR3 runs from the conserved cysteine through the conserved F or W. Fields, in order: D gene, clone size, J gene, V gene, CDR3 DNA, CDR3 protein. The D gene is left open where the match is weak. Clone size is given for some rows only: seen once, a few or many times, or a class if the clone is expanded.

-	-	TRBJ2-4	TRBV19	TGTGCCAGTAGTACCGAATCCACAATAGCCAAAAACATTCAGTACTTC	CASSTESTIAKNIQYF
TRBD1	-	TRBJ1-3	TRBV9	TGTGCCAGCAGCGTAACTACAGGGGCTGGAAACACCATATATTTT	CASSVTTGAGNTIYF
-	few	TRBJ2-2	TRBV7-3	TGTGCCAGCAGCTTTTCCCCCGACAGTAACACCGGGGAGCTGTTTTTT	CASSFSPDSNTGELFF
-	-	TRBJ1-5	TRBV19	TGTGCCACAAAGGCCGGGCAGGGCAAACAGCCCCAGCATTTT	CATKAGQGKQPQHF
-	-	TRBJ1-6	TRBV7-8	TGCGCCAGCAGCTTTTTGTCGGAGGGGACACCCCTCCACTTT	CASSFLSEGTPLHF
TRBD1	-	TRBJ1-6	TRBV7-2	TGTGCCAGCAGCCCCCAAGGACAGGTGGATTCACCCCTCCACTTT	CASSPQGQVDSPLHF
TRBD1	-	TRBJ1-6	TRBV19	TGTGCCAGTAAAGAAGGGACAGGGCGGAATTCACCCCTCCACTTT	CASKEGTGRNSPLHF
-	-	TRBJ2-7	TRBV19	TGTGCCAGTAGTATTAGAATCCGGGGGAGTTCCTCCTACGAGCAGTACTTC	CASSIRIRGSSSYEQYF
-	-	TRBJ2-4	TRBV28	TGTGCCAGCAGTCCCACGTTCAGGTTGTTAGCCAAAAACATTCAGTACTTC	CASSPTFRLLAKNIQYF
TRBD2	-	TRBJ2-7	TRBV4-1	TGCGCCGGCAGCCAACCGGGACTAGCGGGGTTTGAGCAGTACTTC	CAGSQPGLAGFEQYF
TRBD1	-	TRBJ2-5	TRBV5-1	TGCGCCAGCAGCTTCCCCGACAGGGGCCTTCAAGAGACCCAGTACTTC	CASSFPDRGLQETQYF
-	-	TRBJ2-7	TRBV23-1	TGCGCCAGCAGTCAACCAACCGGAGGGGGGGGGAAGTCCTACGAGCAGTACTTC	CASSQPTGGGGKSYEQYF
TRBD1	-	TRBJ1-2	TRBV13	TGTGCCAGCAGCTTTGGACAGGCTATTGGGGGTGGCTACACCTTC	CASSFGQAIGGGYTF
-	once	TRBJ1-4	TRBV30	TGTGCCTGGAGTGAGTGGGACACGGATAATGAAAAACTGTTTTTT	CAWSEWDTDNEKLFF
-	-	TRBJ1-6	TRBV27	TGTGCCAGCAGCGCGGGGGCGGGCAATTCACCCCTCCACTTT	CASSAGAGNSPLHF
-	-	TRBJ2-5	TRBV11-2	TGTGCCAGCAGCGCCAATCGGGAGACCCAGTACTTC	CASSANRETQYF
-	-	TRBJ2-1	TRBV6-4	TGTGCCAGCAGTGACTCCTTGGTCGAGGGCTCCTACAATGAGCAGTTCTTC	CASSDSLVEGSYNEQFF
-	-	TRBJ2-2	TRBV27	TGTGCCAGCAGTCCGCCACCATTCAGGGCCGGGGAGCTGTTTTTT	CASSPPPFRAGELFF
-	-	TRBJ1-1	TRBV19	TGTGCCAGTAGTCGGCCGACAGCTGGGAACACTGAAGCTTTCTTT	CASSRPTAGNTEAFF
-	once	TRBJ2-2	TRBV7-3	TGTGCCAGCAGCCTTCAAGGCGGAAGGGAGCTGTTTTTT	CASSLQGGRELFF
-	-	TRBJ2-1	TRBV29-1	TGCAGCGTTAGGGCAGGGTGGGATGAGCAGTTCTTC	CSVRAGWDEQFF
-	-	TRBJ1-1	TRBV7-9	TGTGCCAGCAGCTTAGGTCAACAGGGCAGGTCGAACACTGAAGCTTTCTTT	CASSLGQQGRSNTEAFF
-	-	TRBJ2-5	TRBV5-1	TGCGCCAGCAGCTTTAGCGTAGGAGGGGAAGAGACCCAGTACTTC	CASSFSVGGEETQYF
TRBD1	-	TRBJ2-7	TRBV7-8	TGTGCCAGCAGCTTAAGGGACAGGGTCTCCTACGAGCAGTACTTC	CASSLRDRVSYEQYF
-	-	TRBJ2-3	TRBV19	TGTGCCAGTAGTATCGTGTCAGTCGGCACAGATACGCAGTATTTT	CASSIVSVGTDTQYF
-	-	TRBJ1-2	TRBV30	TGTGCCTGGAGTGTACTGGTATCCGGCTACACCTTC	CAWSVLVSGYTF